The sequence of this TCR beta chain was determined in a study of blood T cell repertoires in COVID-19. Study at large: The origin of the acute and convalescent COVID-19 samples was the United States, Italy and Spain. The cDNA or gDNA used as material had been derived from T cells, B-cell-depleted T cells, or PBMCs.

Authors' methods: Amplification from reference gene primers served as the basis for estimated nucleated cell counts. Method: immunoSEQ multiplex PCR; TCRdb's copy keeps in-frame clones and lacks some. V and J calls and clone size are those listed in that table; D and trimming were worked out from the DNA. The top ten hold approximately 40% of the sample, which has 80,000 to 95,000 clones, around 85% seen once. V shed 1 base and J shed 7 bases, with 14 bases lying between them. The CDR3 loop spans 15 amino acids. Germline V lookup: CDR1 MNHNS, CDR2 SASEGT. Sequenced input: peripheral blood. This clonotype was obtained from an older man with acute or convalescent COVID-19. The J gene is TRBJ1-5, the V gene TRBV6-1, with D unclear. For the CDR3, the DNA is TGTGCCAGCAGTGAAGGTTTAGGACGGAGGCAGCCCCAGCATTTT. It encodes CASSEGLGRRQPQHF.